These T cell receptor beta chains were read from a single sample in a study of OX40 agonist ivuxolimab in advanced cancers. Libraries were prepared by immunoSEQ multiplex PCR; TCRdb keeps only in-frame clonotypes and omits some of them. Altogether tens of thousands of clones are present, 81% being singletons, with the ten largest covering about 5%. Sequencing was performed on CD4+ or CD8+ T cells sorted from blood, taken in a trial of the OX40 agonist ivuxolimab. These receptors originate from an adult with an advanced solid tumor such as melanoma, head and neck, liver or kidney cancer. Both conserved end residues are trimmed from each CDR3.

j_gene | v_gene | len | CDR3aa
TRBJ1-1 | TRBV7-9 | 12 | ASSPGTGGSEAF
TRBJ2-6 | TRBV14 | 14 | ASSQDRGRGANVLT
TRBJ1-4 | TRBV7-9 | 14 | ASSLAQGAVREKLF
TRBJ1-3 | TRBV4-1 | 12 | ASSQDTSGNTIY
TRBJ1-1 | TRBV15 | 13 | ATSREPPQTIEAF
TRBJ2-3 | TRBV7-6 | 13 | ASTRTSGSTDTQY
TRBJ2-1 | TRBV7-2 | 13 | ASSFSWSSYNEQF
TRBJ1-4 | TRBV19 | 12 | ASIGSATNEKLF
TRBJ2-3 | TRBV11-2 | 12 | ASSLGTGGIAQY
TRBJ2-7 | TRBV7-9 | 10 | ASSQGGGEQY
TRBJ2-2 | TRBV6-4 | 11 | ASSDSSTGELF
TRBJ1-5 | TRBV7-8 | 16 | ASKSTGRYTVSNQPQH
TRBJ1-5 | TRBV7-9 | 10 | ASSARRGPQH
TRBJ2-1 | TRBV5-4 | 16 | ASSQDALALVRHNEQF
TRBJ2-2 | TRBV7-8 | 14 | ASSPQGGLNTGELF
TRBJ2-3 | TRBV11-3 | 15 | ASSVHSLAVGTDTQY
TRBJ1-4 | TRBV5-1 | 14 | ASSLAGQGAHEKLF